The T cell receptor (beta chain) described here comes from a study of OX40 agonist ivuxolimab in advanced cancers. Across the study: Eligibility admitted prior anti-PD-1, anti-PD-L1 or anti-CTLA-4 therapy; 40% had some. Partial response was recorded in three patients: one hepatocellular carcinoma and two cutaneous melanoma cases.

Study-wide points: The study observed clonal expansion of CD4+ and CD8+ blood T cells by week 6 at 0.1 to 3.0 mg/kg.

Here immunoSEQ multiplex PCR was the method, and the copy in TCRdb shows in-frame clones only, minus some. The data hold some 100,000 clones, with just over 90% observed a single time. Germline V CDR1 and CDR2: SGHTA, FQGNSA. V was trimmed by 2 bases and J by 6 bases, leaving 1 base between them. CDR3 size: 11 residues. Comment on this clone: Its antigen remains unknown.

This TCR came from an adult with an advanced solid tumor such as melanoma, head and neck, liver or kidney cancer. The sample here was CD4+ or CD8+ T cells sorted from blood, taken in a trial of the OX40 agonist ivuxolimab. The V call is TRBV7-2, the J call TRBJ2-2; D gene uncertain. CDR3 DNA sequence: TGTGCCAGCAGCTTATCCGGGGAGCTGTTTTTT. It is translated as CASSLSGELFF.